This TCR beta chain is from a study of blood T cell repertoires in COVID-19. Background on the study: Researchers got acute and convalescent COVID-19 samples from the United States, Italy and Spain. PBMCs, B-cell-depleted T cells, or T cells provided the cDNA or gDNA that made up the material.

Adults between roughly 18 and 100 years of age took part from some 25 US areas. Cohort assignment relied on participant-reported clinical history. Generated by immunoSEQ multiplex PCR, the TCRdb table keeps only in-frame clones and is missing some. The sample shows fewer than 450,000 clones, 90% of them seen only once. Germline V gene sequence: CDR1 SGDLS, CDR2 YYNGEE. V was shortened by 0 bases and J by 5 bases, with 6 bases between the two germline ends. The CDR3 is 13 amino acids. Sequences were obtained from PBMCs or T cells enriched from blood (not recorded which). The chain joins TRBV9 to TRBJ1-5; D not resolved. This TCR was recovered from a young man who had recovered from COVID-19. CDR3 region: CASSVDPDQPQHF. The CDR3 DNA reads TGTGCCAGCAGCGTAGACCCGGATCAGCCCCAGCATTTT.